This entry lists 14 T cell receptor beta chains sequenced from one sample in a study of a mutant IDH1 vaccine in newly diagnosed glioma. Their specific antigens are unknown. The assay was immunoSEQ multiplex PCR, and TCRdb's table has in-frame clones only and misses some. The repertoire has some 25,000 clones, over 80% of them found once; the top ten carry about 4%. Regarding time point: week 47, end of study. Mutant IDH1 20-mer peptide, at 300 ug, made up each vaccine dose, with topical imiquimod. This specimen was PBMCs, taken from a glioma patient whose treatment included an IDH1 peptide vaccine. Every receptor here comes from a man between 35 and 55 years old with glioma. Some clones in this sample may be carry-over from other donors' samples.

The chain joins TRBV28 to TRBJ2-5, with 7 bases matching TRBD1. Per germline, CDR1 MDHEN and CDR2 SYDVKM. The CDR3 totals 16 residues. Unmatched junction bases numbered 8, after V lost 2 bases and J lost 2 bases. CDR3 in amino acids: CASSLDGTASQETQYF. The CDR3 region has the DNA TGTGCCAGCAGTTTAGACGGGACAGCCAGTCAAGAGACCCAGTACTTC.

The gene calls are TRBV29-1 and TRBJ2-5, with 13 bases that match TRBD2. The CDR3 extends over 14 amino acids. CDR1 is SQVTM and CDR2 is ANQGSEA in the germline V gene. With 6 bases clipped from V and 6 bases from J, the junction kept 7 bases outside the gene matches. The CDR3 region is CSVVTSGGAKTQYF. The CDR3 nucleotides read TGCAGCGTCGTAACTAGCGGGGGGGCCAAGACCCAGTACTTC.

This clone occurred once. V is TRBV2 and J is TRBJ2-1, with D uncertain. Germline V gene data show CDR1 as SNHLY and CDR2 as FYNNEI. Trimming shortened V by 5 bases and J by 0 bases, and 11 bases separated the two germline ends. This CDR3 has 15 amino acids. The DNA for the CDR3 is TGTGCCAGCAGTCGCAGAGATAGCTCCTACAATGAGCAGTTCTTC. Residues: CASSRRDSSYNEQFF.

The chain links TRBV5-6 to TRBJ1-4; a weak D match, TRBD1 (5 bases). The V gene lost 2 bases and the J gene lost 5 bases, with 13 bases spanning the gap. Germline CDR1 is SGHDT and CDR2 is YYEEEE. This CDR3 is built from 15 residues. CDR3 DNA: TGTGCCAGCAGCTTAAGGGGCGGGGCGAATGAAAAACTGTTTTTT. Translation: CASSLRGGANEKLFF.

This clone was counted a few times. The chain is built from TRBV7-2 and TRBJ2-2, with 7 bases identical to TRBD2. CDR1 is SGHTA and CDR2 is FQGNSA in the germline V gene. Trimming cost V 7 bases and J 6 bases; bases outside gene matches: 5. This CDR3 region has 13 residues. The CDR3 loop is CASNSRGAGELFF. The CDR3 DNA reads TGTGCCAGCAACTCTCGGGGGGCCGGGGAGCTGTTTTTT.

The chain is built from TRBV30 and TRBJ1-5; weak D call: TRBD1 (5 bases). The CDR3 has 14 amino acids. V lost 2 bases and J 4 bases, leaving 12 bases between the germline ends. Germline CDR1 GTSNPN, CDR2 SVGIG (reference sequence). CDR3 region: CAWSLMGGNQPQHF. CDR3 sequence (DNA): TGTGCCTGGAGTCTTATGGGGGGAAATCAGCCCCAGCATTTT.

The count of this clone is one. This rearrangement joins TRBV30 to TRBJ1-3, with 10 bases identical to TRBD1. Germline CDR1 is GTSNPN and CDR2 is SVGIG (reference sequence). CDR3 size: 17 residues. V dropped 2 bases and J dropped 2; count of bases not matched to a gene: 9. The CDR3 here is CAWSPVKGQGTGNTIYF. For the CDR3, the DNA is TGTGCCTGGAGTCCCGTTAAGGGACAGGGGACTGGAAACACCATATATTTT.

V and J are TRBV5-1 and TRBJ2-1; 9 bases are a match to TRBD2. V dropped 3 bases and J dropped 15; count of bases not matched to a gene: 10. Germline CDR1 SGHRS, CDR2 YFSETQ. CDR3 length: 13 residues. CDR3 residues: CASSWGASGDRFF. The CDR3 bases are TGCGCCAGCAGCTGGGGGGCTAGCGGGGACAGGTTCTTC. Looking up the rest from reference TRBV5-1 and TRBJ2-1 gives the full variable domain: KAGVTQTPRYLIKTRGQQVTLSCSPISGHRSVSWYQQTPGQGLQFLFEYFSETQRNKGNFPGRFSGRQFSNSRSEMNVSTLELGDSALYLCASSWGASGDRFFGPGTRLTVL.

This rearrangement joins TRBV5-4 to TRBJ1-3; D gene uncertain. V was trimmed by 1 base and J by 1 base, leaving 9 bases between them. The CDR3 loop spans 15 amino acids. The germline CDR1 and CDR2 sequences are SGHNT and YYREEE (reference sequence). As DNA, the CDR3 is TGTGCCAGCAGCTTGAGTTCAGGTTCTGGAAACACCATATATTTT. This sequence encodes CASSLSSGSGNTIYF.

The chain combines TRBV5-4 with TRBJ2-7, with D possibly being TRBD2 (6 bases). The CDR3 has 11 residues. The germline V gene encodes CDR1 SGHNT and CDR2 YYREEE (reference sequence). V lost 2 bases and J lost 6, with 6 bases in between. The CDR3 nucleotides read TGTGCCAGCAGCTTCGGGGGCGAGCAGTACTTC. Residues: CASSFGGEQYF.

The V gene is TRBV2, the J gene TRBJ2-1, with D perhaps TRBD2 (7 bases). The CDR3 totals 15 residues. V lost 6 bases, J lost 7 bases, and 19 bases lay in between. Germline CDR1 is SNHLY and CDR2 is FYNNEI. DNA for the CDR3: TGTGCCAGCAGGACCCTAGGGGGGGGCCTAAATGAGCAGTTCTTC. This gives the protein CASRTLGGGLNEQFF. Combining the CDR3 with reference TRBV2 and TRBJ2-1 gives the whole variable domain EPEVTQTPSHQVTQMGQEVILRCVPISNHLYFYWYRQILGQKVEFLVSFYNNEISEKSEIFDDQFSVERPDGSNFTLKIRSTKLEDSAMYFCASRTLGGGLNEQFFGPGTRLTVL.

This CDR3 reads CASSYTDHYGYTF. CDR3 nucleotides: TGTGCCAGCAGTTACACAGACCACTATGGCTACACCTTC. V is TRBV6-5 and J is TRBJ1-2; D is uncertain. Germline lookup yields CDR1 MNHEY and CDR2 SVGAGI. There are 13 residues in the CDR3. Between the trimmed V and J ends, which lost 2 bases and 3 bases, there was a span of 7 bases.

This sequence joins TRBV19 and TRBJ2-3; the D is unclear. The CDR3 is 16 residues long. Germline V gene lookup returns CDR1 LNHDA and CDR2 SQIVND (reference sequence). The V end was cut by 5 bases, the J end by 0 bases, with 15 bases between. The CDR3 coding sequence is TGTGCCAGTAGTCTAAGGTTCGGATCTAGCACAGATACGCAGTATTTT. Encoded protein: CASSLRFGSSTDTQYF. The complete variable domain, with remaining parts taken from reference TRBV19 and TRBJ2-3, reads DGGITQSPKYLFRKEGQNVTLSCEQNLNHDAMYWYRQDPGQGLRLIYYSQIVNDFQKGDIAEGYSVSREKKESFPLTVTSAQKNPTAFYLCASSLRFGSSTDTQYFGPGTRLTVL.

V gene TRBV19 combines with J gene TRBJ1-5; no clear D gene. The V end was cut by 5 bases, the J end by 3 bases, with 17 bases between. The CDR3 has 16 residues. Germline CDR1 and CDR2: LNHDA and SQIVND (reference sequence). CDR3 nucleotide sequence: TGTGCCAGTAGTTGGAGACGGGAGTTCTACAATCAGCCCCAGCATTTT. It translates to CASSWRREFYNQPQHF.